The clone carrying this TCR beta chain was seen only a few times. Germline V gives CDR1 LGHNA, CDR2 YSLEER. V trimming: 0 bases; J trimming: 8 bases; junction bases outside the gene matches: 6. This CDR3 region has 14 residues. The sample comes from a study of T cell repertoires in cytomegalovirus infection. Background on the study: From public TCR beta signatures came an indication of both CMV infection and matching HLA type.

A single record per CDR3 protein comes from TCRdb applying MiXCR to the reads. Counted here are under 800,000 distinct CDR3 sequences, 20% to 25% occurring once; the ten biggest clones make up roughly 8%. Material for sequencing was CD8+ T cells from PBMCs. The chain joins TRBV4-3 to TRBJ1-2, with TRBD1 identical over 7 bases. The receptor comes from a human donor in good health (CMV status not recorded). Some clones in this sample may be carry-over from other donors' samples. The CDR3 DNA reads as TGCGCCAGCAGCCAAGATCTCCGACAGGGAGGCTACACCTTC. Translating gives CASSQDLRQGGYTF.